What follows is one T cell receptor beta chain and its context. This clonotype appeared once. The target of this receptor is not known. No base quality information exists; no much larger clone differs at one position. One read offers little support. This specimen belongs to a study of yellow fever vaccine responses in identical twins (dated by TCRdb to the late 2010s). About the full investigation: The study precisely tracked vaccine-responding T cell clones in identical twins.

The CDR3, from cysteine to phenylalanine, totals 14 residues. The kept DNA is CDR3 alone, 42 bases in frame from the first base. V lost 4 bases and J lost 3 bases, and the count of bases not matched to a germline gene is 3. The germline V gene gives CDR1 as LGHNA and CDR2 as YSLEER. The paper's findings and limits, for the study overall: According to the authors, in identical twins the way T cells responded to vaccination appeared partly convergent and partly personalized.

Receptor libraries were prepared by RT-PCR. The instrument was an Illumina HiSeq 2500. TCRdb trimmed the raw reads at Q25, called clones with MiXCR and kept productive beta chains. Each entry is one CDR3 protein sequence, shown with its most common DNA and genes. This sample gives 5,000 to 6,500 distinct CDR3 sequences in total; 75% to 90% of them show up just once. In total, the top ten clones hold around 2.9% of the sample. The TCR originated in a woman under 30 who received the yellow fever vaccine. Donor details come from another sample of the same person, matched by shared clones. This chain joins TRBV4-3 to TRBJ2-7, with 10 bases matching TRBD2. Source: T cells from blood (PBMCs), unsorted or a sorted subset (not recorded which), taken before or after yellow fever vaccination (not recorded which). CDR3 sequence: CASSLTSGIYEQYF. The DNA reads as follows: TGCGCCAGCAGCCTAACTAGCGGGATCTACGAGCAGTACTTC.